One sample yielded the 22 T cell receptor beta chains listed below, sequenced in a study of CD8+ T cells in alopecia areata. As to treatment: oral pan-JAK inhibitor, 5-10 mg twice daily. Once RNA had been extracted, it was reverse transcribed into cDNA to act as the sequencing template. Assay: immunoSEQ multiplex PCR; the TCRdb copy retains only in-frame clones and omits some. The sample lists about 210,000 clones; roughly two fifths were seen once. The sample was CD4+ T cells sorted from blood, taken at approximately week 30, from a patient treated with tofacitinib. The receptors originated from a human donor with alopecia areata.

This chain links TRBV7-6 with TRBJ2-3; D is unresolved. Trimming took off 4 bases at V and 6 bases at J, with 11 bases between the two ends. The CDR3 extends over 13 amino acids. Germline V gives CDR1 SGHVS, CDR2 FNYEAQ. CDR3 DNA sequence: TGTGCCAGCAGCTCCCGACCTGGGGATACGCAGTATTTT. Encoded protein: CASSSRPGDTQYF.

The chain carries TRBV6-1 and TRBJ1-2; maybe TRBD1 (5 bases). The CDR3 contains 15 residues. The germline gives CDR1 MNHNS, CDR2 SASEGT. V gave up 0 bases and J gave up 4 bases, with 12 bases separating them. CDR3 amino acids: CASSEAPGLIYGYTF. CDR3 bases: TGTGCCAGCAGTGAAGCACCGGGACTTATCTATGGCTACACCTTC.

The chain links TRBV13 to TRBJ2-3; D remains unclear. Trimming shortened V by 1 base and J by 0 bases, and 2 bases separated the two germline ends. Germline assignment: CDR1 PRHDT and CDR2 FYEKMQ (reference sequence). This CDR3 contains 13 residues. CDR3 in DNA: TGTGCCAGCAGCTTAGACAGCACAGATACGCAGTATTTT. This translates into CASSLDSTDTQYF.

This clone turned up a few times. The chain is built from TRBV4-1 and TRBJ2-1, with 8 bases aligning to TRBD2. Losses at the gene ends were 2 bases for V and 6 bases for J; bases not matched to a gene: 9. In germline, CDR1 is MGHRA, CDR2 YSYEKL. The CDR3 totals 16 residues. Here the CDR3 DNA reads TGCGCCAGCAGCCAACCTTCCGGGACTAGAGGCAATGAGCAGTTCTTC. Its protein product is CASSQPSGTRGNEQFF.

J is TRBJ1-1 and V is TRBV25-1; D might be TRBD1 (5 bases). Trimming shortened V by 1 base and J by 5 bases, and 11 bases separated the two germline ends. CDR3 length: 14 residues. Germline CDR1 MGHDK, CDR2 SYGVNS. CDR3 DNA: TGTGCCAGCAGTGAATCAGGGTCAGGGACTGAAGCTTTCTTT. The encoded protein is CASSESGSGTEAFF. Combining the CDR3 with reference TRBV25-1 and TRBJ1-1 gives the whole variable domain EADIYQTPRYLVIGTGKKITLECSQTMGHDKMYWYQQDPGMELHLIHYSYGVNSTEKGDLSSESTVSRIRTEHFPLTLESARPSHTSQYLCASSESGSGTEAFFGQGTRLTVV.

In this sample, this clone turned up a few times. V is TRBV19 and J is TRBJ2-3; D possibly corresponds to TRBD1 (5 bases). Germline CDR1 and CDR2: LNHDA and SQIVND (reference sequence). V was trimmed by 3 bases and J by 1 base, leaving 8 bases between them. The CDR3 extends over 14 amino acids. CDR3 sequence: CASSMGRRTDTQYF. CDR3 sequence (DNA): TGTGCCAGTAGTATGGGGCGGCGCACAGATACGCAGTATTTT.

This rearrangement joins TRBV29-1 to TRBJ1-2; D perhaps matches TRBD1 (5 bases). The CDR3 runs to 15 residues. V lost 3 bases and J 7 bases, leaving 21 bases between the germline ends. In germline, CDR1 is SQVTM, CDR2 ANQGSEA. CDR3 coding DNA: TGCAGCGTTGATGGGGGGTATGGGCCAAATCCTGGCTACACCTTC. Protein product: CSVDGGYGPNPGYTF. Full variable domain (outside the CDR3, taken from reference TRBV29-1 and TRBJ1-2): SAVISQKPSRDICQRGTSLTIQCQVDSQVTMMFWYRQQPGQSLTLIATANQGSEATYESGFVIDKFPISRPNLTFSTLTVSNMSPEDSSIYLCSVDGGYGPNPGYTFGSGTRLTVV.

On this clone: Other DNA sequences in the sample encode the same CDR3. The J gene is TRBJ1-1, the V gene TRBV29-1; D is unresolved. Germline V gives CDR1 SQVTM, CDR2 ANQGSEA. The ends were cut back, 3 bases at V and 2 bases at J, with 4 bases in the middle. CDR3 size: 11 residues. CDR3 in amino acids: CSVEGNTEAFF. For the CDR3, the DNA is TGCAGCGTTGAGGGCAACACTGAAGCTTTCTTT. The variable domain in full, with the rest retrieved from reference TRBV29-1 and TRBJ1-1, is SAVISQKPSRDICQRGTSLTIQCQVDSQVTMMFWYRQQPGQSLTLIATANQGSEATYESGFVIDKFPISRPNLTFSTLTVSNMSPEDSSIYLCSVEGNTEAFFGQGTRLTVV.

The genes are TRBV28 and TRBJ2-7; 15 bases fit TRBD2. The J segment lost 2 bases and the V segment lost 4 bases, leaving 9 bases of the junction unmatched. CDR3 length equals 18 residues. Germline V gene data show CDR1 as MDHEN and CDR2 as SYDVKM. CDR3 in amino acids: CASSSGLAGGNYPYEQYF. The CDR3, as DNA: TGTGCCAGCAGTTCCGGACTAGCGGGAGGGAATTACCCCTACGAGCAGTACTTC.

V and J are TRBV4-1 and TRBJ2-2; no reliable D call. Trimming removed 3 bases from V and 6 bases from J, with 8 bases in between. Germline CDR1 MGHRA, CDR2 YSYEKL. CDR3 size: 13 residues. CDR3 in amino acids: CASSHIDSGELFF. The CDR3 region has the DNA TGCGCCAGCAGCCACATCGATTCCGGGGAGCTGTTTTTT.

Note on this clone: Other DNA sequences in the same sample also yield this CDR3. The chain is built from TRBV7-2 and TRBJ2-3; no clear D. CDR1 and CDR2 (germline): SGHTA, FQGNSA. CDR3 length: 12 residues. V was clipped by 5 bases and J by 3 bases, with 6 bases between them. CDR3 DNA: TGTGCCAGCAGCCCGCGGACAGATACGCAGTATTTT. Amino acid sequence: CASSPRTDTQYF.

This chain uses TRBV14 with TRBJ1-2; D uncertain. Trimming shortened V by 5 bases and J by 4 bases, and 11 bases separated the two germline ends. The germline V gene encodes CDR1 SGHDN and CDR2 FVKESK. The CDR3 is made up of 13 amino acids. CDR3 nucleotides: TGTGCCAGCAGCGAGACCGTCGGCTATGGCTACACCTTC. Encoded protein: CASSETVGYGYTF.

This clone was seen a few times. This sequence joins TRBV4-1 and TRBJ1-1; D is uncertain. The CDR3 has 15 amino acids. Germline V gene data show CDR1 as MGHRA and CDR2 as YSYEKL. Trimming pared 4 bases from V and 4 bases from J, leaving 16 bases between. For the CDR3, the DNA is TGCGCCAGCAGCCTCCGCATGTATCCGGTCACTGAAGCTTTCTTT. Encoded protein: CASSLRMYPVTEAFF.

The chain uses TRBV2 and TRBJ1-6; no reliable D call. The length of the CDR3 is 16 residues. V dropped 6 bases and J dropped 2 bases, with 14 bases sitting between them. From germline, CDR1 is SNHLY and CDR2 FYNNEI. The CDR3 DNA reads TGTGCCAGCAGGGACCCCTCTGGTCCCTATAATTCACCCCTCCACTTT. It specifies CASRDPSGPYNSPLHF.

This clone was seen a handful of times. This chain uses TRBV9 with TRBJ2-1, with a tentative D call TRBD1 (5 bases). The V end was cut by 0 bases, the J end by 1 base, with 8 bases between. From germline, CDR1 is SGDLS and CDR2 YYNGEE. The CDR3 is 15 amino acids. The CDR3 protein is CASSVEGESYNEQFF. The CDR3 DNA reads TGTGCCAGCAGCGTAGAAGGGGAATCCTACAATGAGCAGTTCTTC.

This clone has just a few counts. The gene calls are TRBV11-1 and TRBJ2-3; D perhaps matches TRBD2 (5 bases). The CDR3 extends over 15 amino acids. The V gene lost 0 bases and the J gene lost 2 bases, with 9 bases spanning the gap. Germline V gives CDR1 SGHAT, CDR2 FQDESV (reference sequence). The CDR3 nucleotides read TGTGCCAGCAGCTTAGCTTCGCGGGTCACAGATACGCAGTATTTT. Encoded protein: CASSLASRVTDTQYF. Full variable domain (remainder filled in from reference TRBV11-1 and TRBJ2-3): EAEVAQSPRYKITEKSQAVAFWCDPISGHATLYWYRQILGQGPELLVQFQDESVVDDSQLPKDRFSAERLKGVDSTLKIQPAELGDSAMYLCASSLASRVTDTQYFGPGTRLTVL.

The chain is built from TRBV7-9 and TRBJ2-5; D is possibly TRBD1 (6 bases). Trimming cost V 5 bases and J 2 bases, with 18 bases left between them. This CDR3 has 16 residues. CDR1 is SEHNR and CDR2 is FQNEAQ in the germline V gene (reference sequence). CDR3 DNA: TGTGCCAGCAGCCCGACCCCAGTGGACAGTCAAGAGACCCAGTACTTC. Residues: CASSPTPVDSQETQYF.

This clone was found a few times. The gene calls are TRBV7-3 and TRBJ2-3; D possibly corresponds to TRBD1 (6 bases). Germline values: CDR1 SGHTA, CDR2 FQGTGA. This CDR3 has 13 residues. Trimming stripped 6 bases from V and 4 bases from J, with 11 bases between. CDR3 residues: CASSTGRADTQYF. The CDR3 bases are TGTGCCAGCAGTACAGGGCGGGCAGATACGCAGTATTTT.

Here the CDR3 DNA reads TGTGCCAGCAGCTTACGGCGCGTAAGATCCTACGAGCAGTACTTC. As protein: CASSLRRVRSYEQYF. The chain links TRBV7-8 to TRBJ2-7; no clear D gene. V lost 2 bases and J 1 base, leaving 12 bases between the germline ends. Germline V CDR1 and CDR2: SGHVS, FQNEAQ. The CDR3 runs to 15 residues.

This clone was seen repeatedly, ten times or more. V is TRBV9 and J is TRBJ1-4, with D tentatively TRBD1 (5 bases). The V gene's germline CDR1 is SGDLS and CDR2 YYNGEE. The V end was cut by 4 bases, the J end by 3 bases, with 13 bases between. The CDR3 has 15 residues. The CDR3: CASSRQETANEKLFF. CDR3 DNA sequence: TGTGCCAGCAGCCGTCAGGAGACAGCTAATGAAAAACTGTTTTTT. The full variable domain, rest sourced from reference TRBV9 and TRBJ1-4, is DSGVTQTPKHLITATGQRVTLRCSPRSGDLSVYWYQQSLDQGLQFLIQYYNGEERAKGNILERFSAQQFPDLHSELNLSSLELGDSALYFCASSRQETANEKLFFGSGTQLSVL.

The V call is TRBV30, the J call TRBJ2-4; D perhaps matches TRBD2 (6 bases). The CDR3 extends over 13 amino acids. From germline, CDR1 is GTSNPN and CDR2 SVGIG (reference sequence). V shed 2 bases and J shed 6 bases, with 11 bases lying between them. CDR3 in DNA: TGTGCCTGGAGTTCGATGGAGGGAAACATTCAGTACTTC. This encodes CAWSSMEGNIQYF.

This clone turned up a few times. This chain uses TRBV6-5 with TRBJ2-3; D possibly corresponds to TRBD2 (5 bases). Per germline, CDR1 MNHEY and CDR2 SVGAGI. V lost 4 bases to trimming and J lost 1 base, with 9 bases between them. This CDR3 comprises 14 residues. The CDR3 DNA sequence: TGTGCCAGCAGTTCGCCCGGGGGCACAGATACGCAGTATTTT. It specifies CASSSPGGTDTQYF.